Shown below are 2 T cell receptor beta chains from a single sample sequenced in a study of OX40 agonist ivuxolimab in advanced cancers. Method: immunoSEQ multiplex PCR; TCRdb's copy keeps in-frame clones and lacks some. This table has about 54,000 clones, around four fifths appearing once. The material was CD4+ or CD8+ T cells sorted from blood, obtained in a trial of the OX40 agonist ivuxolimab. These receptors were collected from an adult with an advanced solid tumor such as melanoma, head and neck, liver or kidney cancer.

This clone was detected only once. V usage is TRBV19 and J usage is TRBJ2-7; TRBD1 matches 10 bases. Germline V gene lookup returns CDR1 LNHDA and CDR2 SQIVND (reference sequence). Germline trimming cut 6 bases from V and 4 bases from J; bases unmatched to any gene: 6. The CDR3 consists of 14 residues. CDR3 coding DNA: TGTGCCAGTAGCCCCCGGGACAGGGGATACGAGCAGTACTTC. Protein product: CASSPRDRGYEQYF.

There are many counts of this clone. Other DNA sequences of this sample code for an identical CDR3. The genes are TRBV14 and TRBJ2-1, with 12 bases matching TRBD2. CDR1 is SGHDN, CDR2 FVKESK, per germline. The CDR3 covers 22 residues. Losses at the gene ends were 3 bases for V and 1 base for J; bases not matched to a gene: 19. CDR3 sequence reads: CASSHRLLQGTTSGGSYNEQFF. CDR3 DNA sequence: TGTGCCAGCAGCCACAGACTGTTACAGGGTACGACTAGCGGGGGATCCTACAATGAGCAGTTCTTC.